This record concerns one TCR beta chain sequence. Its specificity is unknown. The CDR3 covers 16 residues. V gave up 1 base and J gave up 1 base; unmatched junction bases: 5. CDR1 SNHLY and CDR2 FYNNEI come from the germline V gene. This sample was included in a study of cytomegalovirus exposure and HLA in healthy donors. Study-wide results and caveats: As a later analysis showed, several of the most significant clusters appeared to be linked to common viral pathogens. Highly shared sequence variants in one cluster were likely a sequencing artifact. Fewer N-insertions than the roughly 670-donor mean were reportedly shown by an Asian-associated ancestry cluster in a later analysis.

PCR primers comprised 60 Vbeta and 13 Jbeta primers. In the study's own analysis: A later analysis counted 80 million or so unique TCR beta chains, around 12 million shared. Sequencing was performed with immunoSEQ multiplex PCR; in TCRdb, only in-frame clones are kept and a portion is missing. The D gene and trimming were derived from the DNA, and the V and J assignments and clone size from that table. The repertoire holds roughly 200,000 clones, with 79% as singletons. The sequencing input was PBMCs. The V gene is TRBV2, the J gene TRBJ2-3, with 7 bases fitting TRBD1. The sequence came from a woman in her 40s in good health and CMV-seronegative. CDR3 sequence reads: CASSEGRGGRTDTQYF. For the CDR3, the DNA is TGTGCCAGCAGTGAAGGAAGAGGGGGCCGCACAGATACGCAGTATTTT.